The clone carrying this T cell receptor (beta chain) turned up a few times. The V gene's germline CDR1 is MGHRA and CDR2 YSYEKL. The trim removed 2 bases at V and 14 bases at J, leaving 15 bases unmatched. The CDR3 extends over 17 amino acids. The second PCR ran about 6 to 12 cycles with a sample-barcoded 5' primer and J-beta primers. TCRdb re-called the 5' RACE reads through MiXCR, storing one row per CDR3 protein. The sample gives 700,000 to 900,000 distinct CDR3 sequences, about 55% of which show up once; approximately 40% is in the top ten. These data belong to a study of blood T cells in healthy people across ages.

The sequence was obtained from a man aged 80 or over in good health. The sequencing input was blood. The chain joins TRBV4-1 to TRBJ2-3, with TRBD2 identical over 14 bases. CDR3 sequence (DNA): TGCGCCAGCAGCCAACCGACTAGCGGGAGGGCCCCCAGATACGCGTATTTT. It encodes CASSQPTSGRAPRYAYF.